This entry lists 27 T cell receptor beta chains sequenced from one sample in a study of blood T cells in healthy people across ages. A J-beta primer mix and a sample-barcoded 5' primer were used in a second PCR of about 6 to 12 cycles. MiXCR, run by TCRdb on the 5' RACE reads, gives a single entry per CDR3 protein. Counted here are 450,000 to 600,000 distinct CDR3 sequences, about 25% occurring once; the ten biggest clones make up over 3.5%. This sample also belongs to another study, concerning T cells of mothers and their children.

Sequencing used blood. The origin of the receptors is a boy between 2 and 10 years old in good health.

Comments on this clonotype: Because it lacks the conserved phenylalanine or tryptophan at the end, this CDR3 is likely a read error. J is TRBJ2-7 and V is TRBV3-1, with 8 bases aligning to TRBD2. The CDR3 is 15 amino acids. Germline lookup yields CDR1 LGHDT and CDR2 YNNKEL (reference sequence). Trimming took 4 bases from V and 2 from J; bases not matched to a gene: 7. CDR3 sequence: CASSLLSGTPYEQYL. In DNA, the CDR3 is TGTGCCAGCAGCCTCCTTAGCGGGACCCCCTACGAGCAGTACTTG.

The table lists this clonotype with a few counts. The chain has TRBV27 and TRBJ1-2; D not certain. The CDR3 is 14 amino acids. Trimming took 4 bases from V and 3 from J, leaving 12 bases between them. Germline V gene lookup returns CDR1 MNHEY and CDR2 SMNVEV (reference sequence). CDR3 sequence: CASSSQRWDYGYTF. In nucleotides, the CDR3 is TGTGCCAGCAGTTCCCAACGATGGGACTATGGCTACACCTTC.

This clonotype was observed a few times. This sequence joins TRBV27 and TRBJ1-2; possibly TRBD1 for D (5 bases). Germline V lookup: CDR1 MNHEY, CDR2 SMNVEV (reference sequence). Trimming shortened V by 4 bases and J by 2 bases, and 11 bases separated the two germline ends. The CDR3 has 14 amino acids. The CDR3 DNA is TGTGCCAGCAGTTCCGAACACAGGAACTATGGCTACACCTTC. Translated: CASSSEHRNYGYTF.

The table lists this clonotype with many counts. In DNA form, the CDR3 reads TGTGCCAGCAGCCTGGGAGGAGGGAGCACCGGGGAGCTGTTTTTT. It is translated as CASSLGGGSTGELFF. The chain has TRBV12-3 or TRBV12-4 and TRBJ2-2, with D maybe TRBD2 (6 bases). The CDR3 has 15 amino acids. Trimming removed 6 bases at V and 4 bases at J, with 15 bases between.

A note on this clonotype: The junction and the germline gene differ at one end; a read error may be behind it. The CDR3 DNA is TGTGCCAGCAGCCTAGGACTACCGAACACCGGGGAGCTGTTTTTT. Protein: CASSLGLPNTGELFF. J is TRBJ2-2 and V is TRBV13; D is perhaps TRBD2 (6 bases). The CDR3 is 15 amino acids. Germline V gene lookup returns CDR1 PRHDT and CDR2 FYEKMQ (reference sequence).

This rearrangement joins TRBV12-3 or TRBV12-4 to TRBJ2-5; TRBD2 matches 7 bases. There are 16 residues in the CDR3. The J segment lost 1 base and the V segment lost 6 bases, leaving 11 bases of the junction unmatched. This chain's CDR3 is CASSPVLAEIQETQYF. The CDR3, as DNA: TGTGCCAGCAGCCCGGTTCTAGCGGAAATCCAAGAGACCCAGTACTTC.

V and J are TRBV24-1 and TRBJ2-5, with TRBD1 matching 10 bases. This CDR3 is built from 17 residues. Germline V gene sequence: CDR1 KGHDR, CDR2 SFDVKD. V dropped 3 bases and J dropped 4; count of bases not matched to a gene: 10. The CDR3 spells CATSDAPGTGEGETQYF. The CDR3 DNA reads TGTGCCACCAGTGATGCCCCCGGGACAGGGGAAGGAGAGACCCAGTACTTC.

The chain is built from TRBV9 and TRBJ2-3, with 9 positions matching TRBD2. The CDR3 has 16 amino acids. The germline CDR1 and CDR2 sequences are SGDLS and YYNGEE. J was trimmed by 1 base and V by 0 bases; bases with no gene match: 3. CDR3 amino acids: CASSVEIAGGTDTQYF. The CDR3 DNA follows: TGTGCCAGCAGCGTAGAGATAGCGGGGGGCACAGATACGCAGTATTTT.

The V gene is TRBV10-3, the J gene TRBJ2-5; no clear D gene. Deletions cut 0 bases from V and 5 bases from J, with 7 bases between. The germline CDR1 and CDR2 sequences are ENHRY and SYGVKD. CDR3 length: 13 residues. CDR3 in DNA: TGTGCCATCAGTGAGTCCCAAATTGAGACCCAGTACTTC. Its translation is CAISESQIETQYF.

This clonotype has a handful of counts. The V call is TRBV20-1, the J call TRBJ2-3; the match to TRBD2 covers 9 bases. CDR1 is DFQATT, CDR2 SNEGSKA, per germline (reference sequence). V was pared by 3 bases and J by 2 bases, with 6 bases of the junction left unmatched. This CDR3 is built from 15 residues. DNA for the CDR3: TGCAGTGCTAGGCCCAGCGGGGGGTTCACAGATACGCAGTATTTT. Translating it yields CSARPSGGFTDTQYF.

The rearrangement uses TRBV7-9 and TRBJ2-2; D uncertain. Trimming shortened V by 5 bases and J by 3 bases, and 13 bases separated the two germline ends. Germline values: CDR1 SEHNR, CDR2 FQNEAQ (reference sequence). The CDR3 is 15 residues long. The CDR3 sequence is CASSQAGEDTGELFF. Here the CDR3 DNA reads TGTGCCAGCAGCCAAGCCGGAGAGGACACCGGGGAGCTGTTTTTT.

The V gene is TRBV10-3, the J gene TRBJ1-6, with 8 positions matching TRBD1. The germline gives CDR1 ENHRY, CDR2 SYGVKD. The CDR3 runs to 14 residues. J gave up 6 bases and V 5 bases, and 3 bases lay outside the gene matches. The CDR3 bases are TGTGCCATCAGTCCCACAGGGGGTAATTCACCCCTCCACTTT. Translated, it gives CAISPTGGNSPLHF.

Only a few counts were recorded for this clonotype. The chain carries TRBV10-3 and TRBJ2-7, with TRBD2 matching over 8 bases. CDR3 length equals 14 residues. With V trimmed by 7 bases and J by 4 bases, 9 bases remained unmatched. Germline CDR1 reads ENHRY; CDR2 reads SYGVKD. This CDR3 is CAIKGNGGAYEQYF. In DNA, the CDR3 is TGTGCCATCAAAGGGAACGGGGGGGCATACGAGCAGTACTTC.

This clonotype was observed a few times. The J gene is TRBJ2-7, the V gene TRBV9; TRBD1 matches at 8 bases. The germline V gene has CDR1 SGDLS and CDR2 YYNGEE. V shed 0 bases and J 6 bases; nucleotides not matched to a gene: 11. There are 16 residues in the CDR3. The CDR3 reads CASSVEVTGATSEQYF. The CDR3 nucleotides are TGTGCCAGCAGCGTAGAGGTGACAGGGGCGACTAGCGAGCAGTACTTC.

The J gene is TRBJ1-5, the V gene TRBV6-6; possible D gene TRBD1, 6 bases. The CDR3 totals 13 residues. V was pared by 8 bases and J by 6 bases, with 14 bases between. Germline V lookup: CDR1 MNHNY, CDR2 SVGAGI (reference sequence). The CDR3 region has the DNA TGTGCCAGCGCCAATGGGGGGCGTCAGCCCCAGCATTTT. It codes for CASANGGRQPQHF.

This clonotype was picked up a small number of times. The chain joins TRBV11-2 to TRBJ1-2; TRBD1 matches at 11 bases. V was pared by 2 bases and J by 5 bases, with 7 bases of the junction left unmatched. The CDR3 totals 16 residues. CDR1 SGHAT and CDR2 FQNNGV come from the germline V gene. CDR3 loop: CASSLRGQGAFYGYTF. As DNA, the CDR3 is TGTGCCAGCAGCTTAAGAGGACAGGGGGCTTTTTATGGCTACACCTTC.

The V gene is TRBV5-1, the J gene TRBJ2-5; D remains unclear. The V end was cut by 4 bases, the J end by 3 bases, with 10 bases between. This CDR3 spans 13 amino acids. CDR1 is SGHRS, CDR2 YFSETQ, per germline. This chain's CDR3 is CASSNGPKETQYF. The CDR3 nucleotides read TGCGCCAGCAGCAACGGCCCGAAAGAGACCCAGTACTTC. Full variable domain (remainder filled in from reference TRBV5-1 and TRBJ2-5): KAGVTQTPRYLIKTRGQQVTLSCSPISGHRSVSWYQQTPGQGLQFLFEYFSETQRNKGNFPGRFSGRQFSNSRSEMNVSTLELGDSALYLCASSNGPKETQYFGPGTRLLVL.

This chain connects TRBV5-1 to TRBJ1-2; 7 positions match TRBD1. The CDR3 runs to 14 residues. V trimming: 0 bases; J trimming: 5 bases; junction bases outside the gene matches: 4. CDR1 is SGHRS and CDR2 is YFSETQ in the germline V gene. The CDR3 protein is CASSLVDRAYGYTF. CDR3 bases: TGCGCCAGCAGCTTGGTCGACAGGGCTTATGGCTACACCTTC.

This clonotype has a handful of counts. The chain uses TRBV20-1 and TRBJ2-2; D remains unclear. Germline lookup yields CDR1 DFQATT and CDR2 SNEGSKA (reference sequence). The CDR3 totals 13 residues. In DNA form, the CDR3 reads TGCCGAGCTTTAAGCCCGAACACCGGGGAGCTGTTTTTT. It is translated as CRALSPNTGELFF.

This clonotype showed up just a few times. This chain connects TRBV12-3 or TRBV12-4 to TRBJ2-5, with 9 bases matching TRBD1. Losses at the gene ends were 1 base for V and 5 bases for J; bases not matched to a gene: 5. CDR3 length: 15 residues. The CDR3 DNA is TGTGCCAGCAGTTTAGGGACAGGGGAGGAGGAGACCCAGTACTTC. Residues: CASSLGTGEEETQYF.

The gene calls are TRBV10-3 and TRBJ2-5; D gene uncertain. CDR3 length: 15 residues. V was pared by 0 bases and J by 3 bases, with 11 bases between. CDR1 and CDR2 (germline): ENHRY, SYGVKD. CDR3 sequence (DNA): TGTGCCATCAGTGAGTCTGGAGCCGCGGAAGAGACCCAGTACTTC. Protein: CAISESGAAEETQYF.

The V call is TRBV5-1, the J call TRBJ2-1, with D perhaps being TRBD1 or TRBD2 (5 bases each). Between the trimmed V and J ends, which lost 4 bases and 6 bases, there was a span of 11 bases. The CDR3 has 13 residues. CDR1 is SGHRS, CDR2 YFSETQ, per germline. The CDR3 spells CASSREGSNEQFF. In DNA, the CDR3 is TGCGCCAGCAGCCGCGAGGGGTCCAATGAGCAGTTCTTC.

CDR3 residues: CASNPSGGGGELFF. CDR3 in DNA: TGTGCCAGCAATCCCTCGGGGGGAGGCGGGGAGCTGTTTTTT. The chain recombines TRBV12-3 or TRBV12-4 with TRBJ2-2, with 7 bases that match TRBD2. V was pared by 7 bases and J by 7 bases, with 9 bases of the junction left unmatched. The CDR3 loop spans 14 amino acids.

This clonotype was seen many times. V gene TRBV10-3 combines with J gene TRBJ2-5; 9 bases agree with TRBD1. CDR3 length: 13 amino acids. Germline values: CDR1 ENHRY, CDR2 SYGVKD. The V segment lost 6 bases and the J segment 4 bases; nucleotides outside the gene matches: 3. The CDR3 loop reads CAIRDRGRETQYF. CDR3 sequence (DNA): TGTGCCATCAGGGACAGGGGCCGAGAGACCCAGTACTTC.

This clonotype was found a few times. The rearrangement joins TRBV6-5 to TRBJ2-7, with 9 bases that match TRBD1. Germline CDR1 is MNHEY and CDR2 is SVGAGI. With 6 bases clipped from V and 9 bases from J, the junction kept 12 bases outside the gene matches. This CDR3 is 14 amino acids long. The CDR3 nucleotides read TGTGCCAGCAGGCCTCCGGGACAGGGACTCGGGCAGTACTTC. Amino acids: CASRPPGQGLGQYF.

J is TRBJ2-7 and V is TRBV7-2; 8 bases map to TRBD1. The CDR3 length is 14 residues. CDR1 is SGHTA, CDR2 FQGNSA, per germline. The J segment lost 3 bases and the V segment lost 5 bases, leaving 6 bases of the junction unmatched. The CDR3 DNA reads as TGTGCCAGCAGCCGTGGACAGGGTTACTACGAGCAGTACTTC. Translated: CASSRGQGYYEQYF.

The V and J genes are TRBV15 and TRBJ2-5; 13 nucleotides line up with TRBD2. Germline V gives CDR1 LNHNV, CDR2 YYDKDF (reference sequence). The CDR3 loop spans 17 amino acids. V was pared by 4 bases and J by 2 bases, with 7 bases of the junction left unmatched. The CDR3 sequence: CATSTGLAGASQETQYF. The CDR3 nucleotides are TGTGCCACCAGCACCGGACTAGCGGGAGCCTCACAAGAGACCCAGTACTTC.